The 15 T cell receptor beta chains in this list originate from one sample, sequenced in a study of T cell responses to AZD1222 COVID-19 vaccine (dated by TCRdb to the early 2020s). Library method: the immunoSEQ multiplex PCR assay. TCRdb re-hosts the immuneACCESS table, in-frame sequences only. Its copies lack some clones; in the studies checked, an unresolved V gene accounts for under half of them, and the cause for the rest is not known. This sample has fewer than 100,000 clones in its table, and over 85% of those were observed once. 12% of the sample rests with the top ten. This specimen's time point label, interpreted: baseline before first vaccination. The specimen comprised peripheral blood, sampled on day 0 of AZD1222 vaccination. These TCRs come from an adult in good health.

This chain connects TRBV6-5 to TRBJ1-3, with TRBD1 as a possible D gene (5 bases). Per germline, CDR1 MNHEY and CDR2 SVGAGI. The CDR3 runs to 14 residues. Deletions cut 7 bases from V and 0 bases from J, with 10 bases between. The CDR3 spells CASTPGNSGNTIYF. In DNA, the CDR3 is TGTGCCAGCACCCCAGGGAACTCTGGAAACACCATATATTTT.

This clone came up once. The chain has TRBV6-5 and TRBJ1-2; D perhaps matches TRBD1 (5 bases). In germline, CDR1 is MNHEY, CDR2 SVGAGI. V dropped 2 bases and J dropped 6 bases, with 13 bases sitting between them. The CDR3 has 14 residues. CDR3 loop: CASSYVGVVDGYTF. In DNA form, the CDR3 reads TGTGCCAGCAGTTACGTGGGGGTTGTCGATGGCTACACCTTC.

In its sample, this clone was seen a few times. The chain is built from TRBV3-1 (or the pseudogene TRBV3-2) and TRBJ2-2; 7 nucleotides align to TRBD1. The CDR3 loop spans 16 amino acids. V gave up 5 bases and J gave up 2 bases; unmatched junction bases: 8. The germline V gene has CDR1 LGHDT and CDR2 YNNKEL (reference sequence). CDR3: CASSNTGTDNTGELFF. CDR3 bases: TGTGCCAGCAGCAATACGGGGACAGATAACACCGGGGAGCTGTTTTTT.

The J gene is TRBJ2-1, the V gene TRBV5-1, with TRBD2 matching 12 bases. CDR3 size: 14 residues. J was trimmed by 7 bases and V by 4 bases; bases with no gene match: 3. CDR1 SGHRS and CDR2 YFSETQ come from the germline V gene. Here the CDR3 DNA reads TGCGCCAGCAGCACGACTAGCGGGGGAAATGAGCAGTTCTTC. It encodes CASSTTSGGNEQFF.

The rearrangement uses TRBV2 and TRBJ1-5; D is possibly TRBD1 (5 bases). The CDR3 consists of 13 residues. Germline V gene sequence: CDR1 SNHLY, CDR2 FYNNEI. V was clipped by 2 bases and J by 7 bases, with 9 bases between them. For the CDR3, the DNA is TGTGCCAGCAGTGAAAAGGGGAACCAGCCCCAGCATTTT. Encoded protein: CASSEKGNQPQHF. The variable domain in full, with the rest retrieved from reference TRBV2 and TRBJ1-5, is EPEVTQTPSHQVTQMGQEVILRCVPISNHLYFYWYRQILGQKVEFLVSFYNNEISEKSEIFDDQFSVERPDGSNFTLKIRSTKLEDSAMYFCASSEKGNQPQHFGDGTRLSIL.

This chain uses TRBV12-3 or TRBV12-4 with TRBJ2-3; no definite D call. V lost 3 bases and J 5 bases, leaving 3 bases between the germline ends. The CDR3 extends over 11 amino acids. The CDR3 is CASSFQDTQYF. Here the CDR3 DNA reads TGTGCCAGCAGTTTTCAAGATACGCAGTATTTT.

The chain links TRBV7-9 to TRBJ2-3, with 8 bases that match TRBD1. The CDR3 contains 13 residues. The germline V gene has CDR1 SEHNR and CDR2 FQNEAQ (reference sequence). The CDR3 protein is CASRDRRQDTQYF. CDR3 sequence (DNA): TGTGCGAGCCGGGACAGGCGTCAAGATACGCAGTATTTT.

This chain connects TRBV28 to TRBJ2-3; TRBD2 aligns across 8 bases. Trimming cost V 2 bases and J 2 bases; bases outside gene matches: 3. The CDR3 is 15 residues long. Germline assignment: CDR1 MDHEN and CDR2 SYDVKM. CDR3 in amino acids: CASSLAGGNTDTQYF. For the CDR3, the DNA is TGTGCCAGCAGTTTAGCGGGGGGAAACACAGATACGCAGTATTTT.

This rearrangement joins TRBV5-1 to TRBJ2-5; the D is unclear. The CDR3 is made up of 13 amino acids. V was shortened by 2 bases and J by 2 bases, with 7 bases between the two germline ends. CDR1 SGHRS and CDR2 YFSETQ come from the germline V gene. The CDR3: CASSLDLQETQYF. In DNA, the CDR3 is TGCGCCAGCAGCTTAGATTTGCAAGAGACCCAGTACTTC.

This sequence joins TRBV28 and TRBJ1-3, with 7 bases matching TRBD1. CDR3 length: 15 amino acids. V shed 2 bases, J shed 8 bases, and the junction held 9 bases outside the gene matches. Germline V CDR1 and CDR2: MDHEN, SYDVKM. CDR3 amino acids: CASSLEQGIGHTIYF. In DNA form, the CDR3 reads TGTGCCAGCAGTTTAGAACAGGGGATAGGGCACACCATATATTTT.

This clone was counted a few times. The chain combines TRBV3-1 (or the pseudogene TRBV3-2) with TRBJ1-1; D is ambiguous. CDR1 and CDR2 (germline): LGHDT, YNNKEL (reference sequence). Deletions cut 7 bases from V and 1 base from J, with 10 bases between. The length of the CDR3 is 13 residues. The CDR3: CASMGYSNTEAFF. CDR3 bases: TGTGCCAGCATGGGGTATTCGAACACTGAAGCTTTCTTT.

The chain uses TRBV27 and TRBJ1-6; D uncertain. The V gene lost 6 bases and the J gene lost 5 bases, with 23 bases spanning the gap. Germline V gene lookup returns CDR1 MNHEY and CDR2 SMNVEV (reference sequence). The CDR3 runs to 18 residues. The CDR3 nucleotides are TGTGCCAGCAGCAGAGCGGGATTTACTACATCGGATAATTCACCCCTCCACTTT. Its translation is CASSRAGFTTSDNSPLHF.

The chain joins TRBV7-2 to TRBJ1-1; a weak D match, TRBD1 (5 bases). The V end lost 1 base, the J end lost 3 bases, and 12 bases lay between the germline ends. This CDR3 region has 15 residues. The germline V gene has CDR1 SGHTA and CDR2 FQGNSA. The CDR3, as DNA: TGTGCCAGCAGCTTAGGGCAGGGCAGTGACACTGAAGCTTTCTTT. Amino acids: CASSLGQGSDTEAFF.

This clone was observed a single time. V and J are TRBV4-1 and TRBJ2-5, with 8 bases that match TRBD1. V gave up 3 bases and J gave up 9 bases; unmatched junction bases: 15. CDR1 is MGHRA, CDR2 YSYEKL, per germline. The length of the CDR3 is 16 residues. As DNA, the CDR3 is TGCGCCAGCAGCCAGCCGGGACAGGTCAACTGGTGGGCCCAGTACTTC. This translates into CASSQPGQVNWWAQYF.

This chain links TRBV20-1 with TRBJ2-7, with D hard to call. There are 11 residues in the CDR3. Trimming left V 0 bases short and J 6 bases short, with 6 bases between. Germline V CDR1 and CDR2: DFQATT, SNEGSKA (reference sequence). The chain's CDR3 is CSARDYAEQYF. CDR3 in DNA: TGCAGTGCTAGAGATTACGCCGAGCAGTACTTC.